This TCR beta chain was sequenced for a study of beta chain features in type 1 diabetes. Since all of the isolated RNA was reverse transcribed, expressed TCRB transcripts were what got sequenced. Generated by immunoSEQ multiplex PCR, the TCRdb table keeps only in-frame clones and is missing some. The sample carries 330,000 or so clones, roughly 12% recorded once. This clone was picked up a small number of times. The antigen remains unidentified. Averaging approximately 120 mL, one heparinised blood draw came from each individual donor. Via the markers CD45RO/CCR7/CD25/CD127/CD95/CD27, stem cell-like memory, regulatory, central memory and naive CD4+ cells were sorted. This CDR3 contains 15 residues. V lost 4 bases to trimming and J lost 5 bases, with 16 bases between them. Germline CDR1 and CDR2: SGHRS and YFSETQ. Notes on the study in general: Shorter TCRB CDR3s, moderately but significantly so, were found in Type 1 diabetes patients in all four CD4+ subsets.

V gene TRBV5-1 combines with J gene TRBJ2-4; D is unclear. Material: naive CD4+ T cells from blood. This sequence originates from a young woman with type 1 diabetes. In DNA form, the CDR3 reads TGCGCCAGCAGCCCGACCCCAAGAGGCGAAAACATTCAGTACTTC. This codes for CASSPTPRGENIQYF.